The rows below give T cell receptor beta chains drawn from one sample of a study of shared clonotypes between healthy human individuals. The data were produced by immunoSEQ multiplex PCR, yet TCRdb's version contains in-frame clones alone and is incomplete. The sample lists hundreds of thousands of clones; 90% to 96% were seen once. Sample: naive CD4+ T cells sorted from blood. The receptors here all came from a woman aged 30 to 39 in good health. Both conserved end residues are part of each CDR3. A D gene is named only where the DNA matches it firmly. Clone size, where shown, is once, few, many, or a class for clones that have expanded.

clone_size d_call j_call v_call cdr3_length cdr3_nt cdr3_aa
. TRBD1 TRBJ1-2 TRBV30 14 TGTGCCTGGAGTTCGACGACAGGGGTAACTGGCTACACCTTC CAWSSTTGVTGYTF
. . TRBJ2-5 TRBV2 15 TGTGCCAGCAGTGAAGCGAGGGGTAGGGAAGAGACCCAGTACTTC CASSEARGREETQYF
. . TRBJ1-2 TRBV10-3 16 TGTGCCATCAGTGAGTCGAGTAGAGTTGAAGACTATGGCTACACCTTC CAISESSRVEDYGYTF
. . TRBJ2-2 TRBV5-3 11 TGTGCCAGAGATCAGACCGGGGAGCTGTTTTTT CARDQTGELFF
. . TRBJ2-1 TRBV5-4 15 TGTGCCAGCAGCTTGCGAGGGGGGCGTTACAATGAGCAGTTCTTC CASSLRGGRYNEQFF
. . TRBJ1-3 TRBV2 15 TGTGCCAGCAGTGAACAGGCGTTCTCTGGAAACACCATATATTTT CASSEQAFSGNTIYF
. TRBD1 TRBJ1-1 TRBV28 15 TGTGCCAGCAAGTCCGCGGGACAGGAGAACACTGAAGCTTTCTTT CASKSAGQENTEAFF
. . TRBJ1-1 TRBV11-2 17 TGTGCCAGCAGCTTCCGCCCTAAGACGACTGTGAACACTGAAGCTTTCTTT CASSFRPKTTVNTEAFF
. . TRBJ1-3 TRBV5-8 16 TGTGCCAGCAGCCCAAGGAGGGCCCACTCTGGAAACACCATATATTTT CASSPRRAHSGNTIYF
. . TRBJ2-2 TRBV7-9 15 TGTGCCAGCAGCTCCACCGGGACATGGGGCGGGGAGCTGTTTTTT CASSSTGTWGGELFF
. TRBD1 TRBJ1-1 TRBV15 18 TGTGCCACCAGCATCCCCGGAATAGGGGACAGGGGGAAGACTGAAGCTTTCTTT CATSIPGIGDRGKTEAFF
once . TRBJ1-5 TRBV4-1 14 TGCGCCAGCAGCCAAGAACAGCTTGTAGGGCCCCAGCATTTT CASSQEQLVGPQHF
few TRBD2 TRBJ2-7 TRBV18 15 TGTGCCAGCTCACCTAAAGCGGGAGTGGAGTACGAGCAGTACTTC CASSPKAGVEYEQYF
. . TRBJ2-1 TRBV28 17 TGTGCCAGCAGTCCCCCTGGTTGGTCTTTCTCCTACAATGAGCAGTTCTTC CASSPPGWSFSYNEQFF
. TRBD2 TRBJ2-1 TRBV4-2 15 TGTGCCAGCAGCCAAGACCGGGGGTCGGGACTAGCGCGGTTCTTC CASSQDRGSGLARFF
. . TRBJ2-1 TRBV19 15 TGTGCCAGTACTCTGACTGCCAGCTCCTACAATGAGCAGTTCTTC CASTLTASSYNEQFF
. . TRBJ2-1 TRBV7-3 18 TGTGCCAGCAATTCGTGGGACACAGGGACCACGTACGACAATGAGCAGTTCTTC CASNSWDTGTTYDNEQFF
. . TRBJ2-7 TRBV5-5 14 TGTGCCAGCAGCGGGGGAACAACCCGCTACGAGCAGTACTTC CASSGGTTRYEQYF
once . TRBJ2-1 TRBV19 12 TGTGCCAGCACCGACAGCTACAATGAGCAGTTCTTC CASTDSYNEQFF
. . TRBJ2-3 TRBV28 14 TGTGCCAGCAGTTTGGCGCAGGGTGCAGATACGCAGTATTTT CASSLAQGADTQYF
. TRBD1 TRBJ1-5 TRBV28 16 TGTGCCAGCAGCCGGGACAGAGGATATAGCAATCAGCCCCAGCATTTT CASSRDRGYSNQPQHF
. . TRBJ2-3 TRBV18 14 TGTGCCAGCTCACCGGGTGAGGGCACAGATACGCAGTATTTT CASSPGEGTDTQYF
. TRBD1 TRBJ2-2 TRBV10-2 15 TGCGCCAGCGCCGCGGGGACAGGGGCGACCGGGGAGCTGTTTTTT CASAAGTGATGELFF
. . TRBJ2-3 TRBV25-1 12 TGTGCCAGCAGTTACTCTTTGAATACGCAGTATTTT CASSYSLNTQYF
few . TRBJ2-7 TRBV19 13 TGTGCCAGTAGTTTTACAGAAGACTACGAGCAGTACTTC CASSFTEDYEQYF
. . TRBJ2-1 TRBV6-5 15 TGTGCCAGCAGTTATCGGGCGAGCTCCTACAATGAGCAGTTCTTC CASSYRASSYNEQFF
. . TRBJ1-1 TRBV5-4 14 TGTGCCAGCAGCTTGGGACACCCACTCCCTGAAGCTTTCTTT CASSLGHPLPEAFF
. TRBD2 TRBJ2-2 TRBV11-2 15 TGTGCCAGCAGCTTAGCGGGAGGGCCTTCCGGGGAGCTGTTTTTT CASSLAGGPSGELFF
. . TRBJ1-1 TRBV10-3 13 TGTGCCATCAGTGAAACAGGGAGGACTGAAGCTTTCTTT CAISETGRTEAFF
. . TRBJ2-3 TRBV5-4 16 TGTGCCAGCAGCTTGGGAGGTAGCCGCAACACAGATACGCAGTATTTT CASSLGGSRNTDTQYF
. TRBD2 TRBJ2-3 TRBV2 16 TGTGCCAGCAGTGGGACTAGCGGGAGAAGAACAGATACGCAGTATTTT CASSGTSGRRTDTQYF
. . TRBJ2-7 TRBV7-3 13 TGTGCCAGCAGCTTAATTGTAGGGAACGAGCAGTACTTC CASSLIVGNEQYF
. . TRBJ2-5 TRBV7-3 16 TGTGCCAGCAGCCAGAACACCTTTCCGGGCCAAGAGACCCAGTACTTC CASSQNTFPGQETQYF
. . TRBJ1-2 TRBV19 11 TGTGCCAGTAGTATTCGGGATGGCTACACCTTC CASSIRDGYTF
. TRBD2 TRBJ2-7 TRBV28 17 TGTGCCAGCAGTACGATCAGGACTAGCGGGAAGTACTACGAGCAGTACTTC CASSTIRTSGKYYEQYF
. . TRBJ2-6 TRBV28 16 TGTGCCAGCACCCCCGGGTTGGGGAGTGGGGCCAACGTCCTGACTTTC CASTPGLGSGANVLTF
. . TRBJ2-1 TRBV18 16 TGTGCCAGCTCACGCGGCGCTAGCCTCGGGATCAATGAGCAGTTCTTC CASSRGASLGINEQFF
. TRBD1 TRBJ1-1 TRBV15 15 TGTGCCACCAGCAGGGACAGGTACCCGGGCACTGAAGCTTTCTTT CATSRDRYPGTEAFF
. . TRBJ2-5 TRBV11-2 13 TGTGCCAGCAGCTTCGGCGGCCAAGAGACCCAGTACTTC CASSFGGQETQYF
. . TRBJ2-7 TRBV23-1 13 TGCGCCAGCAGTCACTCGCGAAATTACGAGCAGTACTTC CASSHSRNYEQYF
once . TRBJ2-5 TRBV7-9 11 TGTGCCAGCAGATTAGGCGGGACCCAGTACTTC CASRLGGTQYF
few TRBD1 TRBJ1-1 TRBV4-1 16 TGCGCCAGCAGCCAAGTACTGGGACAGGGACACACTGAAGCTTTCTTT CASSQVLGQGHTEAFF